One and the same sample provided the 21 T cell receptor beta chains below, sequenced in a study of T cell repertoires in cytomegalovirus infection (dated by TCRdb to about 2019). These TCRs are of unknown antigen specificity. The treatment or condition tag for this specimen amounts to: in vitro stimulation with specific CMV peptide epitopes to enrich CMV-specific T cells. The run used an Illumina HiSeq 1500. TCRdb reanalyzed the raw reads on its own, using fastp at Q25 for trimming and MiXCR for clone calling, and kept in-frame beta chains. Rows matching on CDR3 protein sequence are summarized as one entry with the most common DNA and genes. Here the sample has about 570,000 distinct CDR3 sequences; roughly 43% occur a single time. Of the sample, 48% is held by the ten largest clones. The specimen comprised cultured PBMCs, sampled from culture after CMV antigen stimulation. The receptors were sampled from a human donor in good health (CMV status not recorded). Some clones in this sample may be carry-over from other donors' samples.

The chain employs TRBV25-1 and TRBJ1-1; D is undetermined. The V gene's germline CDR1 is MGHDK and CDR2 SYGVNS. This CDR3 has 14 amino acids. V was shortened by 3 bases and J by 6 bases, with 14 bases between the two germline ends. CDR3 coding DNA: TGTGCCAGCAGTGACACTTCTGGACGAGCTGAAGCTTTCTTT. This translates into CASSDTSGRAEAFF.

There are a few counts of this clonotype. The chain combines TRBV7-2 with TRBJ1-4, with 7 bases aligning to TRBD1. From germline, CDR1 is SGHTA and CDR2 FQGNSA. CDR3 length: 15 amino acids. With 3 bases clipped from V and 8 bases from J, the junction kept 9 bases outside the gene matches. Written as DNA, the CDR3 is TGTGCCAGCAGCTTTATGACAGGGTTAGGCGAAAAACTGTTTTTT. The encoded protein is CASSFMTGLGEKLFF.

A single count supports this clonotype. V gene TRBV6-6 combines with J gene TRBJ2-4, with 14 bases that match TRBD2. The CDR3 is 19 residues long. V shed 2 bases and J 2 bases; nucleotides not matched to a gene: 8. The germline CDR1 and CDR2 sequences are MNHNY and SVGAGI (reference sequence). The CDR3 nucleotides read TGTGCCAGCAGTTACCCCGGGACTAGCGGGAGATCCACCAAAAACATTCAGTACTTC. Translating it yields CASSYPGTSGRSTKNIQYF.

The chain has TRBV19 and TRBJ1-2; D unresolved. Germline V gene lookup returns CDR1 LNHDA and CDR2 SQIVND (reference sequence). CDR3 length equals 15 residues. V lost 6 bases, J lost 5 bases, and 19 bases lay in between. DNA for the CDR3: TGTGCCAGTAGCCCGGGAAACGGGCCCAGTTATGGCTACACCTTC. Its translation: CASSPGNGPSYGYTF.

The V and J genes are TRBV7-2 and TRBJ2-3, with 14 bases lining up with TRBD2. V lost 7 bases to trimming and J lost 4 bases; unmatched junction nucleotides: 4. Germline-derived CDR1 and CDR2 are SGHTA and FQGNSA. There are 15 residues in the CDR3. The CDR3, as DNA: TGTGCCAGCACCAAGGGACTAGCGGGAGCAGATACGCAGTATTTT. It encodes CASTKGLAGADTQYF. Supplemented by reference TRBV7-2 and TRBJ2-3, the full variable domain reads GAGVSQSPSNKVTEKGKDVELRCDPISGHTALYWYRQSLGQGLEFLIYFQGNSAPDKSGLPSDRFSAERTGGSVSTLTIQRTQQEDSAVYLCASTKGLAGADTQYFGPGTRLTVL.

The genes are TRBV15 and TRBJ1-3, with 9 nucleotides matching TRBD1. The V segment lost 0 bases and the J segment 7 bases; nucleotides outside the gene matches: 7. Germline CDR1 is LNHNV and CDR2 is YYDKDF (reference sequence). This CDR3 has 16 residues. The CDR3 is CATSRDGGTGRNTIYF. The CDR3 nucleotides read TGTGCCACCAGCAGAGATGGTGGGACAGGGAGGAACACCATATATTTT. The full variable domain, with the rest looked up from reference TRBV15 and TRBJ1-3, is DAMVIQNPRYQVTQFGKPVTLSCSQTLNHNVMYWYQQKSSQAPKLLFHYYDKDFNNEADTPDNFQSRRPNTSFCFLDIRSPGLGDTAMYLCATSRDGGTGRNTIYFGEGSWLTVV.

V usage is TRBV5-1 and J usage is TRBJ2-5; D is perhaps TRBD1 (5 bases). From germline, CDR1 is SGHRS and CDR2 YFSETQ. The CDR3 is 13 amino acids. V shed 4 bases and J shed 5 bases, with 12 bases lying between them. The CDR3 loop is CASSSQGLETQYF. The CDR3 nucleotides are TGCGCCAGCAGCAGTCAGGGCCTTGAGACCCAGTACTTC.

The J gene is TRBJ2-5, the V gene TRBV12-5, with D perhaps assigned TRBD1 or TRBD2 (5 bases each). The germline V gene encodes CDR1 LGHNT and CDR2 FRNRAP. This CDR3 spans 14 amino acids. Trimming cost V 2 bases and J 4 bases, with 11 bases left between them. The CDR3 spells CASGLRQLAETQYF. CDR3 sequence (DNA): TGTGCTAGTGGTTTGCGACAGCTAGCAGAGACCCAGTACTTC. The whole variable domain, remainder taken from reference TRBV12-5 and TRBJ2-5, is DARVTQTPRHKVTEMGQEVTMRCQPILGHNTVFWYRQTMMQGLELLAYFRNRAPLDDSGMPKDRFSAEMPDATLATLKIQPSEPRDSAVYFCASGLRQLAETQYFGPGTRLLVL.

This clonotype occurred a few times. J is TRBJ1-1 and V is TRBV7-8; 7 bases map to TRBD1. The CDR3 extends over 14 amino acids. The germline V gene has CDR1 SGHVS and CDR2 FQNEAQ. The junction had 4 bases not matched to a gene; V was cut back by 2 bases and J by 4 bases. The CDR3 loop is CASSLTTGLTEAFF. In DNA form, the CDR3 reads TGTGCCAGCAGCTTAACGACAGGGCTCACTGAAGCTTTCTTT. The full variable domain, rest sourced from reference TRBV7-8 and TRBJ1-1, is GAGVSQSPRYKVAKRGQDVALRCDPISGHVSLFWYQQALGQGPEFLTYFQNEAQLDKSGLPSDRFFAERPEGSVSTLKIQRTQQEDSAVYLCASSLTTGLTEAFFGQGTRLTVV.

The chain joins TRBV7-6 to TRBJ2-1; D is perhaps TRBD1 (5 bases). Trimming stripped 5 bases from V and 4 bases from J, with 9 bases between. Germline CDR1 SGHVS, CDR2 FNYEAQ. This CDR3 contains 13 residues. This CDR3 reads CASSARQYNEQFF. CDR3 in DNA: TGTGCCAGCAGCGCGCGACAGTACAATGAGCAGTTCTTC.

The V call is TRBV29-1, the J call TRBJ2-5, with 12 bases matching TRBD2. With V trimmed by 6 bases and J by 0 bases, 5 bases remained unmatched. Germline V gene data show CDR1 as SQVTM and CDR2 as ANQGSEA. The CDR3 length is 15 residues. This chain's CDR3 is CSVDGLAGYQETQYF. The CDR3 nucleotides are TGCAGCGTCGATGGACTAGCGGGGTACCAAGAGACCCAGTACTTC.

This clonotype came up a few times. The CDR3 DNA is TGTGCCAGCAGCTTAGGAACAGCGGGGAGAGGGGAGCTGTTTTTT. Translation: CASSLGTAGRGELFF. The genes are TRBV7-2 and TRBJ2-2; 7 positions agree with TRBD2. Germline CDR1 is SGHTA and CDR2 is FQGNSA. With 1 base clipped from V and 8 bases from J, the junction kept 7 bases outside the gene matches. The CDR3 totals 15 residues.

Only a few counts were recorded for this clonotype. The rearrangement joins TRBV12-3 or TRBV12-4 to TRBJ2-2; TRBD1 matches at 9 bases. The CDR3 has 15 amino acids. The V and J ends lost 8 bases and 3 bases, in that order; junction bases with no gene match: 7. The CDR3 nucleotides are TGTGCCAGCGGACCGGGACAGGGCTACACCGGGGAGCTGTTTTTT. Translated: CASGPGQGYTGELFF.

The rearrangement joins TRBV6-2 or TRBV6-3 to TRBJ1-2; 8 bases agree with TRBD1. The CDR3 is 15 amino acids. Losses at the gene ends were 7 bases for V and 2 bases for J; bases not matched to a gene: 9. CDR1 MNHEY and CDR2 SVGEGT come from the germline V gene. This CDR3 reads CASNPMDRANYGYTF. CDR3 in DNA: TGTGCCAGCAACCCGATGGACAGGGCGAACTATGGCTACACCTTC.

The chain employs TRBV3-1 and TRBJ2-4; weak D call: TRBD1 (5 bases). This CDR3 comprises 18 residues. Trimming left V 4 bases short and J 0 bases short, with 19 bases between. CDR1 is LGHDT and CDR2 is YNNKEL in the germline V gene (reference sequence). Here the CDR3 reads CASSPNNDRTLAKNIQYF. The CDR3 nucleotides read TGTGCCAGCAGCCCAAATAACGACAGAACTTTAGCCAAAAACATTCAGTACTTC.

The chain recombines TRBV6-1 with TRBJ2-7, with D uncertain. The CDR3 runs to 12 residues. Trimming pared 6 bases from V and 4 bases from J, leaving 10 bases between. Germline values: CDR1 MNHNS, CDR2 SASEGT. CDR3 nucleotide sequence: TGTGCCAGCAGCCAAAACGGGTACGAGCAGTACTTC. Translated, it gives CASSQNGYEQYF.

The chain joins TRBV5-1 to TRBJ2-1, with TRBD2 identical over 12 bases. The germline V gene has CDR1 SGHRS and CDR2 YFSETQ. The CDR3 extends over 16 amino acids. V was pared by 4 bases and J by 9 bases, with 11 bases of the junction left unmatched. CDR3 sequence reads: CASSVLAGGLVGEQFF. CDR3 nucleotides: TGCGCCAGCAGCGTACTAGCGGGAGGCCTTGTTGGTGAGCAGTTCTTC.

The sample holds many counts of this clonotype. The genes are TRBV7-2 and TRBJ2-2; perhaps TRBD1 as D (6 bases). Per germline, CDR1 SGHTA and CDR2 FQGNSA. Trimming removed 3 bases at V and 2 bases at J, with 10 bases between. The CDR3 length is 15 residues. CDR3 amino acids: CASSFVGANTGELFF. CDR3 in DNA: TGTGCCAGCAGCTTTGTGGGGGCTAACACCGGGGAGCTGTTTTTT.

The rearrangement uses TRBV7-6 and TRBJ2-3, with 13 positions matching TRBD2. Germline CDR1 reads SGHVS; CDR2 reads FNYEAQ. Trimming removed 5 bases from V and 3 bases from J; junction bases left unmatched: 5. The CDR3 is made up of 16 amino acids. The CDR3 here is CASSRTSGSLTDTQYF. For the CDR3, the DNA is TGTGCCAGCAGCCGGACTAGCGGGAGTTTGACAGATACGCAGTATTTT.

The CDR3 protein is CASSFPLIRRDTEAFF. The CDR3 DNA reads TGTGCCAGCAGTTTTCCACTAATTCGCCGGGACACTGAAGCTTTCTTT. This chain links TRBV28 with TRBJ1-1; D uncertain. V was cut by 3 bases and J by 3 bases, with 17 bases left in between. From germline, CDR1 is MDHEN and CDR2 SYDVKM. The CDR3 sequence is 16 residues long.

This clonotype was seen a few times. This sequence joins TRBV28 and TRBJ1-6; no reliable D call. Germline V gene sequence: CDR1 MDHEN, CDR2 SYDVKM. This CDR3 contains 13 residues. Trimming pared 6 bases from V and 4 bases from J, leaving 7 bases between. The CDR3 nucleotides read TGTGCCAGCAGACCTTCATATAATTCACCCCTCCACTTT. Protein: CASRPSYNSPLHF.